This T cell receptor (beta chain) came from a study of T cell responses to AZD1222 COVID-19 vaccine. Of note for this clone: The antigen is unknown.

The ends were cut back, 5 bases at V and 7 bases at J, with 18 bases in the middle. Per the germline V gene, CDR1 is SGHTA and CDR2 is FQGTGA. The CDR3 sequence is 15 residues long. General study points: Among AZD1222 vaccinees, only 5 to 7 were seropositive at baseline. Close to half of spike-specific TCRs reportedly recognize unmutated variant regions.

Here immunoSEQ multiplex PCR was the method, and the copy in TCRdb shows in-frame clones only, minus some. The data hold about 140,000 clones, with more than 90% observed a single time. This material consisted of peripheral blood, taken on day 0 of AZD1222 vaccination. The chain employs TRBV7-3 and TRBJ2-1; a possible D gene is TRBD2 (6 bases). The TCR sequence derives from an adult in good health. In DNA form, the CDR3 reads TGTGCCAGCAGCCCCCGGGGGAGGATGGGGAATGAGCAGTTCTTC. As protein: CASSPRGRMGNEQFF. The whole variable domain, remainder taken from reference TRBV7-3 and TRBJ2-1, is GAGVSQTPSNKVTEKGKYVELRCDPISGHTALYWYRQSLGQGPEFLIYFQGTGAADDSGLPNDRFFAVRPEGSVSTLKIQRTERGDSAVYLCASSPRGRMGNEQFFGPGTRLTVL.